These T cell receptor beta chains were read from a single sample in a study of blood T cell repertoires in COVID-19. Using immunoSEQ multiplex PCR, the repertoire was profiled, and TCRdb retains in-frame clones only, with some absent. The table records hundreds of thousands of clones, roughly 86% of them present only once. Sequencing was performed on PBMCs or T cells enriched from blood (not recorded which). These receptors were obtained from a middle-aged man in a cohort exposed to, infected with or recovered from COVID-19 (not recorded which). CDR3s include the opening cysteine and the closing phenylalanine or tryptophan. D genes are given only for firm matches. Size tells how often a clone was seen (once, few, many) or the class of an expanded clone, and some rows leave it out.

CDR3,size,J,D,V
CSVGFSVIEQFF,-,TRBJ2-1,-,TRBV29-1
CAWSRDKDQPQHF,-,TRBJ1-5,-,TRBV30
CASRAGINNSPLHF,-,TRBJ1-6,-,TRBV5-1
CASSPQTGSEAFF,-,TRBJ1-1,-,TRBV7-2
CASSLEYGQGDGYTF,-,TRBJ1-2,TRBD1,TRBV11-2
CASSSRWGLGGDSPLHF,many,TRBJ1-6,-,TRBV19
CASSQEVSRYSEKLFF,-,TRBJ1-4,-,TRBV14
CASSIAGTSGSVGEQYF,-,TRBJ2-7,TRBD2,TRBV7-2
CASSVVAGGTGELFF,-,TRBJ2-2,TRBD2,TRBV9
CASSHGKWESTDTQYF,-,TRBJ2-3,-,TRBV7-9